Following are 5 T cell receptor beta chains from one sample sequenced in a study of tumor-infiltrating lymphocytes in primary liver carcinoma. Starting material for RNA and DNA co-extraction consisted of roughly 19-34 mg of unsorted bulk tissue. Total RNA (around 0.45 ug) served as template for TCR beta cDNA synthesis primed by a constant-region primer. Amplification in three nested multiplex PCR rounds with slightly modified ARM-PCR gave rise to TCR beta libraries. With TRBV1-TRBV30 forward primers and a C-beta reverse primer, the first two PCR rounds were run for roughly 10 cycles each. TCRdb re-called the multiplex PCR reads through MiXCR, storing one row per CDR3 protein. The sample lists around 79,000 distinct CDR3 sequences, about three quarters occurring once. Sequences were obtained from tumor-adjacent normal liver tissue. The receptors here all came from a man aged 40-49 years with primary liver carcinoma and hepatitis B virus infection.

This clonotype was seen many times. Given the absence of the conserved phenylalanine or tryptophan at the CDR3 end, a read error is likely. The V call is TRBV29-1, the J call TRBJ2-2, with TRBD1 identical over 9 bases. The CDR3 has 13 amino acids. V lost 7 bases to trimming and J lost 7 bases; unmatched junction nucleotides: 7. Germline V gene sequence: CDR1 SQVTM, CDR2 ANQGSEA. The chain's CDR3 is CSAKTGGSGELFY. In DNA form, the CDR3 reads TGCAGCGCCAAGACAGGGGGGAGCGGGGAGCTGTTTTAT.

The J gene is TRBJ2-1, the V gene TRBV7-8, with TRBD2 as a possible D gene (6 bases). The CDR3 runs 16 residues. Germline loops: CDR1 SGHVS, CDR2 FQNEAQ. The ends were cut back, 10 bases at V and 4 bases at J, with 23 bases in the middle. The DNA of the CDR3 is TGTGCCAACAGTTCCCGGCTTAGCGGAGCGTACAATGAGCAGTTCTTC. Translation gives CANSSRLSGAYNEQFF.

As to this clonotype: A read error may account for a junction end that differs from germline. This sequence joins TRBV14 and TRBJ2-7; a weak D match, TRBD1 (6 bases). The germline V gene has CDR1 SGHDN and CDR2 FVKESK. The CDR3 is 15 amino acids. The CDR3 sequence: CASSLRTAEPYEQYF. CDR3 DNA: TGTGCCAGCAGCCTGCGGACAGCGGAACCCTACGAACAGTATTTC.

As for this clonotype: Likely a read error: the CDR3 ends without its conserved phenylalanine or tryptophan. The V and J genes are TRBV10-3 and TRBJ1-1; maybe TRBD1 (6 bases). Germline V gene data show CDR1 as ENHRY and CDR2 as SYGVKD. CDR3 size: 13 residues. The CDR3 protein is CASKGGVNTEAFY. The CDR3 region has the DNA TGTGCGTCTAAAGGGGGAGTGAACACTGAAGCTTTCTAT.

As regards this clonotype: A much larger clonotype is one base distant, so this may be a read error. The gene calls are TRBV11-2 and TRBJ1-3; weak D call: TRBD1 (6 bases). The CDR3 extends over 14 amino acids. Trimming removed 7 bases from V and 4 bases from J, with 14 bases in between. Germline V gives CDR1 SGHAT, CDR2 FQNNGV. The chain's CDR3 is CASNPSTGGNTIYF. The CDR3 DNA reads as TGTGCCAGCAACCCCTCGACAGGAGGAAACACCATATATTTT.